The 6 T cell receptor beta chains in this list originate from one sample, sequenced in a study of blood T cell repertoires in COVID-19. Only in-frame clones appear in the TCRdb table, and some are missing; sequencing was by immunoSEQ multiplex PCR. The table records over 150,000 clones, around 83% of them present only once. The sample comprised peripheral blood. The receptors shown here come from a woman aged 60-75 years with acute or convalescent COVID-19.

The chain has TRBV28 and TRBJ1-1; D remains ambiguous. Trimming left V 5 bases short and J 2 bases short, with 15 bases between. Germline V CDR1 and CDR2: MDHEN, SYDVKM. The CDR3 length is 15 residues. The CDR3 region has the DNA TGTGCCAGCAGTAAGCGGGTGGGTCAAAACACTGAAGCTTTCTTT. It specifies CASSKRVGQNTEAFF.

The chain employs TRBV28 and TRBJ2-5; 11 bases map to TRBD2. The germline V gene encodes CDR1 MDHEN and CDR2 SYDVKM. The CDR3 spans 15 residues. The junction had 5 bases not matched to a gene; V was cut back by 3 bases and J by 5 bases. The CDR3 reads CASSLSSGGRETQYF. As DNA, the CDR3 is TGTGCCAGCAGTTTGTCTAGCGGGGGGAGGGAGACCCAGTACTTC.

This chain links TRBV5-1 with TRBJ1-2, with TRBD1 as a possible D gene (5 bases). Trimming took off 5 bases at V and 6 bases at J, with 17 bases between the two ends. Germline V gives CDR1 SGHRS, CDR2 YFSETQ. The CDR3 spans 14 residues. The CDR3 sequence: CASSAGLYSDGYTF. The CDR3 nucleotides are TGCGCCAGCAGTGCAGGGCTTTACTCGGATGGCTACACCTTC. The whole variable domain, remainder taken from reference TRBV5-1 and TRBJ1-2, is KAGVTQTPRYLIKTRGQQVTLSCSPISGHRSVSWYQQTPGQGLQFLFEYFSETQRNKGNFPGRFSGRQFSNSRSEMNVSTLELGDSALYLCASSAGLYSDGYTFGSGTRLTVV.

J is TRBJ1-4 and V is TRBV7-9; D is undetermined. CDR1 is SEHNR, CDR2 FQNEAQ, per germline (reference sequence). This CDR3 has 13 amino acids. Trimming removed 5 bases at V and 5 bases at J, with 9 bases between. The CDR3 here is CASSPRRNEKLFF. The CDR3 region has the DNA TGTGCCAGCAGCCCCCGCAGGAATGAAAAACTGTTTTTT. Using reference TRBV7-9 and TRBJ1-4 for the parts outside the CDR3, the full variable domain is DTGVSQNPRHKITKRGQNVTFRCDPISEHNRLYWYRQTLGQGPEFLTYFQNEAQLEKSRLLSDRFSAERPKGSFSTLEIQRTEQGDSAMYLCASSPRRNEKLFFGSGTQLSVL.

The chain uses TRBV11-3 and TRBJ1-2; no reliable D call. Between the trimmed V and J ends, which lost 3 bases and 3 bases, there was a span of 8 bases. Germline loops: CDR1 SGHNT, CDR2 YENEEA. The CDR3 sequence is 13 residues long. The CDR3 DNA sequence: TGTGCCAGCAGCTTGGGAGACCACTATGGCTACACCTTC. Protein sequence: CASSLGDHYGYTF.

The J gene is TRBJ2-1, the V gene TRBV19, with 16 bases matching TRBD2. CDR1 and CDR2 from the germline V gene are LNHDA and SQIVND (reference sequence). The CDR3 sequence is 18 residues long. With V trimmed by 5 bases and J by 8 bases, 12 bases remained unmatched. CDR3 bases: TGTGCCAGTAGTTCTGCCGGGACTAGCGGGGGGGCCGTCTATGAGCAGTTCTTC. This encodes CASSSAGTSGGAVYEQFF.